The T cell receptor beta chain under discussion was sequenced for a study of cytomegalovirus exposure and HLA in healthy donors. Overall study: One earlier analysis, a look at some 180 million T cells, found some 110 million unique TCR beta sequences. Among the 370 or so donors who were genotyped, roughly 76% fell in the genetic ancestry cluster that is associated with self-reported Caucasian donors. Study conclusions and caveats: A later analysis, which compared TCR beta chains of equal frequency, found the HLA-associated ones more clonally expanded.

This CDR3 spans 15 amino acids. Germline V CDR1 and CDR2: SGHNT, YYREEE (reference sequence). Trimming removed 4 bases at V and 5 bases at J, with 18 bases between. With regard to this clone: The antigen is unknown.

PCR was performed using 60 Vbeta and 13 Jbeta primers. TCRdb's copy holds only in-frame clones and misses some; the assay was immunoSEQ multiplex PCR. The data contain about 270,000 clones, about nine tenths of them singletons. The genes are TRBV5-4 and TRBJ1-2; D unresolved. The clonotype comes from a man aged 35-49 years in good health and CMV-seropositive. The sequenced sample consisted of PBMCs. DNA for the CDR3: TGTGCCAGCAGCCCACCGCGGAGGGCTGGGTATGGCTACACCTTC. As protein: CASSPPRRAGYGYTF.